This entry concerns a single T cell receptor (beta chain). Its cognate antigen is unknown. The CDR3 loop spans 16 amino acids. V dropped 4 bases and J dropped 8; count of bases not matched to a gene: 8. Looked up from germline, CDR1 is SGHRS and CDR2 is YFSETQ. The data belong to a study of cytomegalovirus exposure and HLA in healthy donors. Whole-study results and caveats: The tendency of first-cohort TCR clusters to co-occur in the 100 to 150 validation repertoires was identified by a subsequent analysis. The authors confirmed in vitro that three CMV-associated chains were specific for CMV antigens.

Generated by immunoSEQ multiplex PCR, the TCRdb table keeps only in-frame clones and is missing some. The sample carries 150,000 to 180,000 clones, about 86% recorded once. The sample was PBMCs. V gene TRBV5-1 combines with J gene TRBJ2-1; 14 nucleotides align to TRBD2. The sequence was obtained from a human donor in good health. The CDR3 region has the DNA TGCGCCAGCAGCACGACTAGCGGGAGGGCCGGTTATGAGCAGTTCTTC. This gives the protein CASSTTSGRAGYEQFF.